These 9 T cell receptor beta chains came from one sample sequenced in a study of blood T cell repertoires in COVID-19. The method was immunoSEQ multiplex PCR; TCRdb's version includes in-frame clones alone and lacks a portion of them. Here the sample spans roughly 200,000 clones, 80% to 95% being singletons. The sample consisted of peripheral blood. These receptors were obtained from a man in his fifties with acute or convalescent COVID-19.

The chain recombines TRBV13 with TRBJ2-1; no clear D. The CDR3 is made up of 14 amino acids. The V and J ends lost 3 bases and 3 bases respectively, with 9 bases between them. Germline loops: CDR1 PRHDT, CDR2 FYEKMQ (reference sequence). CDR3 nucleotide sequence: TGTGCCAGCAGCTTGTTAACGGGCTACAATGAGCAGTTCTTC. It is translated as CASSLLTGYNEQFF.

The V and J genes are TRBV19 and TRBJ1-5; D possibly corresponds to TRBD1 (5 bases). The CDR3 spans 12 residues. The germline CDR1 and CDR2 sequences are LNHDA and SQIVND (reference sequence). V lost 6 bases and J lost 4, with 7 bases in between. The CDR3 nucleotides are TGTGCCAGTAGAGACAGTAATCAGCCCCAGCATTTT. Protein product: CASRDSNQPQHF.

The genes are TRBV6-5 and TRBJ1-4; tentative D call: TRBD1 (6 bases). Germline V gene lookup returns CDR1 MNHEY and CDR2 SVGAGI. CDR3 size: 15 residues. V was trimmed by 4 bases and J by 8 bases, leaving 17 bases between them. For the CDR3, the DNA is TGTGCCAGCAGTTTTCAACAGGGAATGAACGAAAAACTGTTTTTT. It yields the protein CASSFQQGMNEKLFF.

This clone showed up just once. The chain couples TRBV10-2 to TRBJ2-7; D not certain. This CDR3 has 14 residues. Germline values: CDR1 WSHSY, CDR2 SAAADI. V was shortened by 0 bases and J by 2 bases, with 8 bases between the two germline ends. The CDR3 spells CASSESTVTYEQYF. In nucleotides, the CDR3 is TGCGCCAGCAGTGAGTCTACGGTAACCTACGAGCAGTACTTC.

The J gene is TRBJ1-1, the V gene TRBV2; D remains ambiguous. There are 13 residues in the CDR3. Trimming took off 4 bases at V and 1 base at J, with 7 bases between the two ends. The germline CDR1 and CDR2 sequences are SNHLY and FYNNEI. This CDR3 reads CASSGQSNTEAFF. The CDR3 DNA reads TGTGCCAGCAGTGGTCAGTCGAACACTGAAGCTTTCTTT.

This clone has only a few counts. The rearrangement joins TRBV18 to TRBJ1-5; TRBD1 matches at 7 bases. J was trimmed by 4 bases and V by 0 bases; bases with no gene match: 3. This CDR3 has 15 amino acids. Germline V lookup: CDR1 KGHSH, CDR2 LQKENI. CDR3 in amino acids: CASSPPGGRNQPQHF. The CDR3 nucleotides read TGTGCCAGCTCACCACCAGGGGGCAGGAATCAGCCCCAGCATTTT.

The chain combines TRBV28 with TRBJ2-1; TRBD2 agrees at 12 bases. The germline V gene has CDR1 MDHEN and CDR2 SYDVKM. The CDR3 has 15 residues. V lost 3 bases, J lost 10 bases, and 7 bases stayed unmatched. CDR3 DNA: TGTGCCAGCAGTTTGCTTGCTAGCGGGGGGGAGGAGCAGTTCTTC. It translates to CASSLLASGGEEQFF.

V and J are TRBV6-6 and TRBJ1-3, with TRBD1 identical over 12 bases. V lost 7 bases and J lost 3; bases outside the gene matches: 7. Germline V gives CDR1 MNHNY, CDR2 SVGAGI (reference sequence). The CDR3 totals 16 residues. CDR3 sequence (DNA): TGTGCCAGCATGGGACAGGGGGCGAATTTTGGAAACACCATATATTTT. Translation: CASMGQGANFGNTIYF.

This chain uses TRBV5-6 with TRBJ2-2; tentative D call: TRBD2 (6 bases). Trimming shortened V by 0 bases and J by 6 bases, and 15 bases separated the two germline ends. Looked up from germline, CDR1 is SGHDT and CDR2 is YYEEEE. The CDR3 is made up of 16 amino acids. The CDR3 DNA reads TGTGCCAGCAGCTTGGCCGGGGGAATAAGGTCCGGGGAGCTGTTTTTT. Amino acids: CASSLAGGIRSGELFF.